This entry lists 28 T cell receptor beta chains sequenced from one sample in a study of blood T cell repertoires in COVID-19 (dated by TCRdb to the early 2020s). Receptor amplification or capture employed the immunoSEQ multiplex PCR assay. TCRdb took this table from immuneACCESS and kept in-frame rearrangements with V and J called. Such tables lack part of the clones; where checked against another copy, unresolved V genes explain under half of the gap, and the rest is unexplained. Here the sample has around 230,000 clones; 65% to 85% occur a single time. In total, the top ten clones hold about 27% of the sample. Sequencing input: peripheral blood. These receptors all stem from a man aged 35 to 55 with acute or convalescent COVID-19.

This clone was found once. The chain uses TRBV7-9 and TRBJ2-7; the match to TRBD2 covers 13 bases. Unmatched junction bases numbered 14, after V lost 5 bases and J lost 4 bases. The CDR3 contains 18 residues. CDR1 is SEHNR, CDR2 FQNEAQ, per germline (reference sequence). Here the CDR3 DNA reads TGTGCCAGCAGCAAAAGACTAGCGGGAGGCCCCAAATTTTACGAGCAGTACTTC. This translates into CASSKRLAGGPKFYEQYF. The entire variable domain, with the rest obtained from reference TRBV7-9 and TRBJ2-7, is as follows: DTGVSQNPRHKITKRGQNVTFRCDPISEHNRLYWYRQTLGQGPEFLTYFQNEAQLEKSRLLSDRFSAERPKGSFSTLEIQRTEQGDSAMYLCASSKRLAGGPKFYEQYFGPGTRLTVT.

The chain uses TRBV10-2 and TRBJ2-2; 9 bases map to TRBD1. The length of the CDR3 is 14 residues. Germline trimming cut 6 bases from V and 4 bases from J; bases unmatched to any gene: 3. Germline V gene data show CDR1 as WSHSY and CDR2 as SAAADI. This CDR3 reads CASSRTGATGELFF. The CDR3 DNA is TGCGCCAGCAGCCGGACAGGGGCCACCGGGGAGCTGTTTTTT.

The chain joins TRBV2 to TRBJ2-7, with 8 positions matching TRBD1. V lost 4 bases, J lost 6 bases, and 2 bases stayed unmatched. The CDR3 is made up of 12 amino acids. Germline CDR1 reads SNHLY; CDR2 reads FYNNEI. The CDR3 bases are TGTGCCAGCAGTGGTACAGGGGGCGAGCAGTACTTC. It specifies CASSGTGGEQYF.

The CDR3 protein is CASSLDGAGEKLFF. As DNA, the CDR3 is TGTGCCAGCAGTTTGGACGGGGCGGGGGAAAAACTGTTTTTT. The chain combines TRBV27 with TRBJ1-4, with a weak D call TRBD1 (5 bases). Per the germline V gene, CDR1 is MNHEY and CDR2 is SMNVEV (reference sequence). The V end was cut by 3 bases, the J end by 8 bases, with 13 bases between. This CDR3 has 14 amino acids.

The sample holds one count of this clone. J is TRBJ2-5 and V is TRBV3-1 (or the pseudogene TRBV3-2), with 15 bases lining up with TRBD2. CDR3 size: 17 residues. Unmatched junction bases numbered 6, after V lost 3 bases and J lost 4 bases. Germline V gives CDR1 LGHDT, CDR2 YNNKEL (reference sequence). Written as DNA, the CDR3 is TGTGCCAGCAGCCACCCGGGACTAGCGGGAGGCAGAGAGACCCAGTACTTC. It specifies CASSHPGLAGGRETQYF.

The chain employs TRBV3-1 (or the pseudogene TRBV3-2) and TRBJ1-6; 7 positions agree with TRBD1. Germline lookup yields CDR1 LGHDT and CDR2 YNNKEL (reference sequence). The CDR3 consists of 14 residues. The V gene end was trimmed by 1 base and the J gene end by 8 bases; junction bases not matched to a gene: 2. CDR3 coding DNA: TGTGCCAGCAGCCAAGTGCAGGGGGATTCACCCCTCCACTTT. Amino acid sequence: CASSQVQGDSPLHF.

Only a few counts were recorded for this clone. The chain links TRBV25-1 to TRBJ1-1; the D gene is possibly TRBD1 (5 bases). Germline lookup yields CDR1 MGHDK and CDR2 SYGVNS. The V end lost 3 bases, the J end lost 0 bases, and 11 bases lay between the germline ends. The CDR3 consists of 15 residues. The CDR3 DNA reads as TGTGCCAGCAGTGATCCCGGGGACTTGAACACTGAAGCTTTCTTT. Translation gives CASSDPGDLNTEAFF.

This chain uses TRBV9 with TRBJ2-7; TRBD2 agrees at 8 bases. The CDR3 is made up of 14 amino acids. J was trimmed by 7 bases and V by 0 bases; bases with no gene match: 6. Germline CDR1 SGDLS, CDR2 YYNGEE. CDR3 loop: CASSVDGRAIEQYF. The CDR3 DNA reads as TGTGCCAGCAGCGTAGACGGGAGGGCCATTGAGCAGTACTTC.

The rearrangement joins TRBV7-9 to TRBJ2-3; maybe TRBD2 (6 bases). Trimming removed 5 bases from V and 2 bases from J, with 17 bases in between. CDR3 size: 16 residues. From germline, CDR1 is SEHNR and CDR2 FQNEAQ (reference sequence). The CDR3: CASSRSGGIDTDTQYF. DNA for the CDR3: TGTGCCAGCAGCCGCAGCGGCGGGATCGACACAGATACGCAGTATTTT.

The genes are TRBV4-2 and TRBJ1-6, with 12 bases matching TRBD1. Germline V gene data show CDR1 as LGHNA and CDR2 as YNFKEQ. CDR3 size: 15 residues. The V and J ends lost 4 bases and 8 bases, in that order; junction bases with no gene match: 3. CDR3 nucleotides: TGTGCCAGCAGCCCTGGGACAGGGGGCTATTCACCCCTCCACTTT. Its protein is CASSPGTGGYSPLHF.

The J gene is TRBJ2-3, the V gene TRBV5-1; 8 nucleotides align to TRBD2. CDR1 SGHRS and CDR2 YFSETQ come from the germline V gene. V lost 0 bases to trimming and J lost 1 base; unmatched junction nucleotides: 7. The CDR3 runs to 17 residues. This chain's CDR3 is CASSLAAPTSGTDTQYF. In DNA form, the CDR3 reads TGCGCCAGCAGCTTGGCCGCCCCGACTAGCGGCACAGATACGCAGTATTTT.

This clone has just a few counts. The chain combines TRBV20-1 with TRBJ2-7; the match to TRBD2 covers 15 bases. This CDR3 has 18 amino acids. V lost 3 bases and J lost 5; bases outside the gene matches: 14. Germline-derived CDR1 and CDR2 are DFQATT and SNEGSKA (reference sequence). The DNA of the CDR3 is TGCAGTGCTAGTTTGGTGGGACTAGCGGGAGGCCGGGTAGACGAGCAGTACTTC. The encoded protein is CSASLVGLAGGRVDEQYF.

As for this clone: The sample carries other DNA sequences with the same CDR3. The rearrangement links TRBV5-1 to TRBJ2-1; TRBD1 might be the D (7 bases). V lost 3 bases and J 4 bases, leaving 14 bases between the germline ends. Germline V gene sequence: CDR1 SGHRS, CDR2 YFSETQ. The CDR3 covers 15 residues. The CDR3: CASSSLAGGYNEQFF. CDR3 sequence (DNA): TGCGCCAGCAGCTCCCTAGCAGGGGGGTACAATGAGCAGTTCTTC.

V gene TRBV7-2 combines with J gene TRBJ1-2, with D unresolved. The germline V and J ends were trimmed by 0 bases and 2 bases, with 7 bases remaining between them. The CDR3 is 14 amino acids. Germline CDR1 SGHTA, CDR2 FQGNSA. The CDR3 reads CASSLASGNYGYTF. Here the CDR3 DNA reads TGTGCCAGCAGCTTAGCGTCGGGGAACTATGGCTACACCTTC.

J is TRBJ2-2 and V is TRBV18, with TRBD2 identical over 7 bases. This CDR3 is built from 13 residues. V lost 6 bases to trimming and J lost 4 bases; unmatched junction nucleotides: 2. Germline V lookup: CDR1 KGHSH, CDR2 LQKENI. CDR3 nucleotide sequence: TGTGCCAGCTCCCGCGGGAGCACCGGGGAGCTGTTTTTT. Translation gives CASSRGSTGELFF.

The chain is built from TRBV6-1 and TRBJ1-1; D remains unclear. CDR1 and CDR2 (germline): MNHNS, SASEGT. The germline V and J ends were trimmed by 2 bases and 3 bases, with 16 bases remaining between them. The CDR3 loop spans 16 amino acids. For the CDR3, the DNA is TGTGCCAGCAGTGAAACTAGCGGCCCCACGGACACTGAAGCTTTCTTT. Translated, it gives CASSETSGPTDTEAFF.

This chain connects TRBV18 to TRBJ1-2, with D possibly matching TRBD1 (6 bases). Deletions cut 3 bases from V and 3 bases from J, with 14 bases between. This CDR3 spans 15 amino acids. Germline CDR1 reads KGHSH; CDR2 reads LQKENI. CDR3 loop: CASSPDSRGDYGYTF. As DNA, the CDR3 is TGTGCCAGCTCACCCGACAGCAGGGGAGACTATGGCTACACCTTC.

This clone showed up just once. Other DNA sequences within the sample encode an identical CDR3. J is TRBJ1-2 and V is TRBV19; 9 bases align to TRBD1. This CDR3 region has 15 residues. Germline CDR1 LNHDA, CDR2 SQIVND (reference sequence). V shed 5 bases and J 4 bases; nucleotides not matched to a gene: 8. The CDR3 spells CASSAGTGRSYGYTF. The CDR3 DNA sequence: TGTGCCAGTAGTGCCGGGACAGGGCGATCCTATGGCTACACCTTC.

The chain couples TRBV5-6 to TRBJ2-6, with D unresolved. The CDR3 runs to 17 residues. Germline V gene sequence: CDR1 SGHDT, CDR2 YYEEEE. The germline V and J ends were trimmed by 1 base and 0 bases, with 11 bases remaining between them. DNA for the CDR3: TGTGCCAGCAGCTTGTTTTTTCGGTCCTCTGGGGCCAACGTCCTGACTTTC. Its translation: CASSLFFRSSGANVLTF.

The chain recombines TRBV7-9 with TRBJ2-1, with TRBD2 matching 9 bases. CDR1 is SEHNR and CDR2 is FQNEAQ in the germline V gene (reference sequence). Losses at the gene ends were 0 bases for V and 5 bases for J; bases not matched to a gene: 8. The CDR3 is 17 amino acids. Here the CDR3 reads CASSLARTGGRDNEQFF. DNA for the CDR3: TGTGCCAGCAGCTTAGCGCGGACTGGCGGGAGGGACAATGAGCAGTTCTTC.

The gene calls are TRBV5-1 and TRBJ1-2; possible D gene TRBD1, 6 bases. This CDR3 has 14 amino acids. Trimming took off 6 bases at V and 4 bases at J, with 16 bases between the two ends. Germline CDR1 SGHRS, CDR2 YFSETQ. CDR3 loop: CASKGETGPYGYTF. CDR3 bases: TGCGCCAGCAAAGGGGAAACAGGGCCCTATGGCTACACCTTC.

This clone was seen once. For the CDR3, the DNA is TGCGCCAGCAGCCTAAGACAGGGGAACACTGAAGCTTTCTTT. This sequence encodes CASSLRQGNTEAFF. This rearrangement joins TRBV4-1 to TRBJ1-1; 7 bases fit TRBD1. Germline V CDR1 and CDR2: MGHRA, YSYEKL. The CDR3 has 14 amino acids. V lost 4 bases, J lost 1 base, and 3 bases stayed unmatched.

The chain uses TRBV9 and TRBJ1-1; D remains unclear. V shed 0 bases and J shed 4 bases, with 7 bases lying between them. CDR1 and CDR2 from the germline V gene are SGDLS and YYNGEE. The CDR3 runs to 13 residues. DNA of the CDR3: TGTGCCAGCAGCGTAGCTGAGAGCACTGAAGCTTTCTTT. Protein: CASSVAESTEAFF. Looking up the rest from reference TRBV9 and TRBJ1-1 gives the full variable domain: DSGVTQTPKHLITATGQRVTLRCSPRSGDLSVYWYQQSLDQGLQFLIQYYNGEERAKGNILERFSAQQFPDLHSELNLSSLELGDSALYFCASSVAESTEAFFGQGTRLTVV.

This clone was seen a handful of times. The rearrangement links TRBV6-5 to TRBJ1-2, with 7 bases aligning to TRBD1. The CDR3 totals 13 residues. After removal of 5 bases from V and 13 bases from J, the junction contained 13 bases not matched to a gene. Germline V gene lookup returns CDR1 MNHEY and CDR2 SVGAGI. The CDR3, as DNA: TGTGCCAGCAGTCCCCGGGACAGCCTCACGTTCACCTTC. This gives the protein CASSPRDSLTFTF.

In nucleotides, the CDR3 is TGCGCCAGCAGCTTGGTATCTAGGCGGTACGAGCAGTACTTC. This codes for CASSLVSRRYEQYF. The chain links TRBV5-1 to TRBJ2-7; D is unresolved. This CDR3 has 14 amino acids. Germline-derived CDR1 and CDR2 are SGHRS and YFSETQ. Trimming shortened V by 0 bases and J by 4 bases, and 11 bases separated the two germline ends.

V gene TRBV18 combines with J gene TRBJ1-4; D gene uncertain. Germline CDR1 reads KGHSH; CDR2 reads LQKENI. Between the trimmed V and J ends, which lost 6 bases and 3 bases, there was a span of 8 bases. This CDR3 has 13 residues. The CDR3 coding sequence is TGTGCCAGCTCGCTCCAGGCTAATGAAAAACTGTTTTTT. It encodes CASSLQANEKLFF.

The V and J genes are TRBV27 and TRBJ2-1; 7 bases are a match to TRBD2. The germline CDR1 and CDR2 sequences are MNHEY and SMNVEV (reference sequence). J was trimmed by 5 bases and V by 7 bases; bases with no gene match: 8. The CDR3 runs to 14 residues. CDR3 nucleotide sequence: TGTGCCAGCAAGGATAGTCGGGGGGACAATGAGCAGTTCTTC. It translates to CASKDSRGDNEQFF.

CDR3 sequence: CASSGRPGGANTGELFF. DNA of the CDR3: TGTGCCAGCAGCGGCCGCCCGGGGGGCGCGAACACCGGGGAGCTGTTTTTT. V is TRBV11-2 and J is TRBJ2-2, with D possibly being TRBD2 (7 bases). CDR1 and CDR2 (germline): SGHAT, FQNNGV. The CDR3 is made up of 17 amino acids. The V end lost 5 bases, the J end lost 0 bases, and 16 bases lay between the germline ends.